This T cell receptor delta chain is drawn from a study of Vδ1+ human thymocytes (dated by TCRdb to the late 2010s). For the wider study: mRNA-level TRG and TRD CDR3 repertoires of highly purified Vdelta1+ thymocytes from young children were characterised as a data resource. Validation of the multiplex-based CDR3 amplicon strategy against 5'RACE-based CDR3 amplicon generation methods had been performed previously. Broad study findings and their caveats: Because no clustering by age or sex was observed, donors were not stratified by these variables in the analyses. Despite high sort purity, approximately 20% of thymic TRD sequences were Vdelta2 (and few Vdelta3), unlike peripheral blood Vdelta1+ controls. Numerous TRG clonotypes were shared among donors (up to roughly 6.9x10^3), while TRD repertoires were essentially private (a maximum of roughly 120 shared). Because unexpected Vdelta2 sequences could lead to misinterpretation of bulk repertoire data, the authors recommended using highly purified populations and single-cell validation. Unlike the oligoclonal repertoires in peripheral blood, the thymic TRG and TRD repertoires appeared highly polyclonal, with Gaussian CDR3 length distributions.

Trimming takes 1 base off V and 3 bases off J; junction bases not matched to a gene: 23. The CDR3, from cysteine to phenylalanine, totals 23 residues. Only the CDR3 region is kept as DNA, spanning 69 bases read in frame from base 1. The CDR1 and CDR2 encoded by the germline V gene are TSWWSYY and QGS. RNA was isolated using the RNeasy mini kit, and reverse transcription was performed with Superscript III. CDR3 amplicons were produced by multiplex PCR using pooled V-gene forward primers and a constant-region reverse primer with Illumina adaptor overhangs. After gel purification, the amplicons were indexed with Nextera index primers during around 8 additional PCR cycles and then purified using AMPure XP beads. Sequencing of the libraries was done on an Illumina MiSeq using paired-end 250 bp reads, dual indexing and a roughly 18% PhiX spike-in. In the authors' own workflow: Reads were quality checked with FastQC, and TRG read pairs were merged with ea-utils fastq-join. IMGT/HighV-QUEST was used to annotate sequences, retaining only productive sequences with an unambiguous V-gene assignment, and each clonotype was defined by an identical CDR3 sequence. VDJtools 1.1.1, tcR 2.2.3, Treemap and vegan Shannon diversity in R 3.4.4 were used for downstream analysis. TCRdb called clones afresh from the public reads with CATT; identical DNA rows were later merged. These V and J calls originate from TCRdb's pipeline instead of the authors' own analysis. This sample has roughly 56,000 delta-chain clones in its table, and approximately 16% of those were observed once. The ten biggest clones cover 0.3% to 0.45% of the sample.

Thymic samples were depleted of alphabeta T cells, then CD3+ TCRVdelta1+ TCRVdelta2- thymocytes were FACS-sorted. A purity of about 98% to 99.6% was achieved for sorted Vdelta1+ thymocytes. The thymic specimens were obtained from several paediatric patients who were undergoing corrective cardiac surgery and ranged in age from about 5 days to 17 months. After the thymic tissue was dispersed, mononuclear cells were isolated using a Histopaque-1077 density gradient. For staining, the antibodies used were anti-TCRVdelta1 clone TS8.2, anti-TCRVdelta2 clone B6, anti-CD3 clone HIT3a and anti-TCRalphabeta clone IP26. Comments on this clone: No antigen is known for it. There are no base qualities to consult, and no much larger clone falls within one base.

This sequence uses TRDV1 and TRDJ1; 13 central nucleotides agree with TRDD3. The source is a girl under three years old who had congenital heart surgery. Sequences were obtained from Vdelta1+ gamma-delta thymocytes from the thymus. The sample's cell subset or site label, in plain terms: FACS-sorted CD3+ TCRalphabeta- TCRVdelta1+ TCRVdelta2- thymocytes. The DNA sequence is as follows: TGTGCTCTTGGGGAACGAATCTCTCCCCTCCACAGTACTGGGGGATACGCACCCGATAAACTCATCTTT. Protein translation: CALGERISPLHSTGGYAPDKLIF.